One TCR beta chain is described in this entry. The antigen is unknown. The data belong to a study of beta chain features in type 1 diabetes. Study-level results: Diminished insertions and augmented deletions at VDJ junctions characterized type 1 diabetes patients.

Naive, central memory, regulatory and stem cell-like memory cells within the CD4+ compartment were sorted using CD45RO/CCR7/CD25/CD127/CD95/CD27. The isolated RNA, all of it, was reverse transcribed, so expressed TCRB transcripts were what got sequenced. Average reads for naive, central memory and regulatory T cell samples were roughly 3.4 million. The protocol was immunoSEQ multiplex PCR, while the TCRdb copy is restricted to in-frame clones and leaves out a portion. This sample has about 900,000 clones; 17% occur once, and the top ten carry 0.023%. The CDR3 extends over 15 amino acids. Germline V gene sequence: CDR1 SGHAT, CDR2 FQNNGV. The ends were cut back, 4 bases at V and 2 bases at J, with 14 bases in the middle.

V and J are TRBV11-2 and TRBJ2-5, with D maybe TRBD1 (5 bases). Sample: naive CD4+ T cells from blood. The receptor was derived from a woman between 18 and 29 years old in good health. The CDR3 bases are TGTGCCAGCAGCTACTACAGGAACATTCAAGAGACCCAGTACTTC. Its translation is CASSYYRNIQETQYF.